This T cell receptor (beta chain) was sequenced for a study of blood T cell repertoires in COVID-19. Study at large: Researchers got acute and convalescent COVID-19 samples from the United States, Italy and Spain.

Per the original data handling: Reference gene primer amplification in the assay estimated nucleated cell counts. The data were produced by immunoSEQ multiplex PCR, yet TCRdb's version contains in-frame clones alone and is incomplete. V, J and clone size were drawn from that table, and D and trimming were deduced from the DNA. The profile shows fewer than 200,000 clones, 80% of them singletons. Losses at the gene ends were 5 bases for V and 5 bases for J; bases not matched to a gene: 10. Germline CDR1 is MNHNY and CDR2 is SVGAGI (reference sequence). The CDR3 covers 17 residues. V is TRBV6-6 and J is TRBJ2-2, with 11 positions matching TRBD2. This receptor was obtained from a man in his sixties with acute or convalescent COVID-19. Sequenced input: peripheral blood. CDR3 sequence: CASSRWGLAEGTGELFF. CDR3 bases: TGTGCCAGCAGTCGGTGGGGACTAGCGGAAGGGACCGGGGAGCTGTTTTTT.